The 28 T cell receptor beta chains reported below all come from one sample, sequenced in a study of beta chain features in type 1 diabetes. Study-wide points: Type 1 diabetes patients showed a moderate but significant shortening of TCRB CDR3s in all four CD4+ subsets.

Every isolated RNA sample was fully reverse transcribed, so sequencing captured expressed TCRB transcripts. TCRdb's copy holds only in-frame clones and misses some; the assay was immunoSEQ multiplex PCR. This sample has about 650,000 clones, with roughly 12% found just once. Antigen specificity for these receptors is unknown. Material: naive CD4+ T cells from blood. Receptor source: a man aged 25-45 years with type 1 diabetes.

The CDR3 sequence: CASSPPGTEYYGYTF. CDR3 DNA: TGTGCCAGCAGCCCGCCCGGGACAGAATACTATGGCTACACCTTC. V is TRBV9 and J is TRBJ1-2; 7 nucleotides match TRBD1. The germline CDR1 and CDR2 sequences are SGDLS and YYNGEE. J was trimmed by 3 bases and V by 4 bases; bases with no gene match: 9. The CDR3 is made up of 15 amino acids.

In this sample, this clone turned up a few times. The CDR3 loop reads CASGQDLGYNEQFF. CDR3 nucleotides: TGTGCTAGTGGTCAGGACCTAGGGTACAATGAGCAGTTCTTC. The chain uses TRBV12-5 and TRBJ2-1; no firm D call. Germline assignment: CDR1 LGHNT and CDR2 FRNRAP. V lost 5 bases and J lost 4, with 12 bases in between. CDR3 length: 14 amino acids.

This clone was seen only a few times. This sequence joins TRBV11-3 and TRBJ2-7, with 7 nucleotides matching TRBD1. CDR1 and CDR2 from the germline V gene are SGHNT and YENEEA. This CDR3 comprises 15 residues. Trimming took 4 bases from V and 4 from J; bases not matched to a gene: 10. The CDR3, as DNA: TGTGCCAGCAGCTACTCCCCGGGACAGTCTTACGAGCAGTACTTC. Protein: CASSYSPGQSYEQYF. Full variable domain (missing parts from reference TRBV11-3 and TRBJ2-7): EAGVVQSPRYKIIEKKQPVAFWCNPISGHNTLYWYLQNLGQGPELLIRYENEEAVDDSQLPKDRFSAERLKGVDSTLKIQPAELGDSAVYLCASSYSPGQSYEQYFGPGTRLTVT.

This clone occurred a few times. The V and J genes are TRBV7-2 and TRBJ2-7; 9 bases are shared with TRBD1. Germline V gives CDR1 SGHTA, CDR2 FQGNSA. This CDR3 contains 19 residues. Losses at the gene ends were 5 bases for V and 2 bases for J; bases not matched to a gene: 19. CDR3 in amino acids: CASSVRVPGQGEQPYEQYF. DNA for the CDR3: TGTGCCAGCAGCGTACGGGTCCCGGGACAGGGAGAACAACCCTACGAGCAGTACTTC.

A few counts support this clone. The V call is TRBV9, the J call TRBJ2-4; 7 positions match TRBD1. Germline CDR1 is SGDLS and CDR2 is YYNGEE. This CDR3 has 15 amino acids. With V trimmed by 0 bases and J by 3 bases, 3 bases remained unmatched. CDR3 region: CASSVAGTVKNIQYF. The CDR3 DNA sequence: TGTGCCAGCAGCGTAGCCGGGACAGTCAAAAACATTCAGTACTTC.

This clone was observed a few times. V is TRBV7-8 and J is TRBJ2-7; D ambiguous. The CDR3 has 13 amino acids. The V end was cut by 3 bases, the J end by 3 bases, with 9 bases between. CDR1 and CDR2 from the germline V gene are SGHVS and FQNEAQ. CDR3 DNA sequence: TGTGCCAGCAGCTTTTACATGGACTACGAGCAGTACTTC. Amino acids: CASSFYMDYEQYF.

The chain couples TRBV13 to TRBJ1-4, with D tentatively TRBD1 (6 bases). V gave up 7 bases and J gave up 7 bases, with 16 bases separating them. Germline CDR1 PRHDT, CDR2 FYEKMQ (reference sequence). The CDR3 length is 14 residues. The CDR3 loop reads CASIRGGSAEKLFF. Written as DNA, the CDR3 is TGTGCCAGCATCCGAGGGGGGAGTGCTGAAAAACTGTTTTTT.

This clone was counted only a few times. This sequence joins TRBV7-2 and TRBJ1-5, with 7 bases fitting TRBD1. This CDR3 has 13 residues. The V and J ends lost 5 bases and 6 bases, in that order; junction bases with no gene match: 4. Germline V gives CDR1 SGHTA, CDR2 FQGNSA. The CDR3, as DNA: TGTGCCAGCAGCGAACAGGGGAGTCAGCCCCAGCATTTT. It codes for CASSEQGSQPQHF.

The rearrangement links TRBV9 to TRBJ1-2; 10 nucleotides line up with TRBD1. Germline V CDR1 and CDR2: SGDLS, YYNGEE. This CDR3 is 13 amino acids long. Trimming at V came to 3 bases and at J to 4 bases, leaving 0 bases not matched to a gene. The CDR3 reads CASSGTGGYGYTF. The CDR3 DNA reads TGTGCCAGCAGCGGGACAGGGGGCTATGGCTACACCTTC.

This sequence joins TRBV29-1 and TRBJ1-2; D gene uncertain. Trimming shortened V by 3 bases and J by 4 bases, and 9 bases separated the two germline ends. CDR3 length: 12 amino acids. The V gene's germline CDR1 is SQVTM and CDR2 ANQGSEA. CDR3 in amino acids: CSVEVYTYGYTF. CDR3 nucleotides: TGCAGCGTTGAGGTTTACACCTATGGCTACACCTTC.

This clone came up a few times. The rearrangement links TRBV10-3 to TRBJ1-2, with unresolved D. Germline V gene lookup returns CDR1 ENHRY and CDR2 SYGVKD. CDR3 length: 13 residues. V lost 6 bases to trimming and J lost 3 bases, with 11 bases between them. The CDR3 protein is CAISQTADYGYTF. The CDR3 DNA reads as TGTGCCATCAGCCAAACAGCCGACTATGGCTACACCTTC.

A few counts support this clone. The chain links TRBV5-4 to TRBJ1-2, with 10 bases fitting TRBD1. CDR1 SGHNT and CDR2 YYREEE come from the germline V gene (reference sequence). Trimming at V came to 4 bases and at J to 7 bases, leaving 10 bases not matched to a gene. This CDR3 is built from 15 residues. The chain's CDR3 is CASSRAGTGDFGYTF. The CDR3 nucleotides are TGTGCCAGCAGCCGGGCCGGGACAGGGGACTTTGGCTACACCTTC.

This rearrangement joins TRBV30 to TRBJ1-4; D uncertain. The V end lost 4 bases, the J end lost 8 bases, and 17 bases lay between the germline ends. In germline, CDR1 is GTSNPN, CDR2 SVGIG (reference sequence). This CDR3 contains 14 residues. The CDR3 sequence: CAWKGGVDPEKLFF. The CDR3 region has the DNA TGTGCCTGGAAGGGCGGGGTAGATCCCGAAAAACTGTTTTTT.

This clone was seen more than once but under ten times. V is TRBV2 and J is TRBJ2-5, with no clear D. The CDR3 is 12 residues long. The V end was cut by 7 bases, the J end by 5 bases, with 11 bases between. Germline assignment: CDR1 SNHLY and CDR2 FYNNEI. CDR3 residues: CASTLESETQYF. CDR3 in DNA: TGTGCCAGCACCCTAGAATCGGAGACCCAGTACTTC.

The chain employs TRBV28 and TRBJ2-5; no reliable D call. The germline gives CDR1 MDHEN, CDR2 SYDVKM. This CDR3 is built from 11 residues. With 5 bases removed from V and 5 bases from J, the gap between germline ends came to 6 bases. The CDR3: CASSGRETQYF. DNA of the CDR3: TGTGCCAGCAGTGGCCGGGAGACCCAGTACTTC.

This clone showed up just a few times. DNA for the CDR3: TGCGCCAGCAGCTTGGAGGTCAATCAGCCCCAGCATTTT. Its protein product is CASSLEVNQPQHF. This chain connects TRBV5-1 to TRBJ1-5; no definite D call. Germline V gene sequence: CDR1 SGHRS, CDR2 YFSETQ. The CDR3 consists of 13 residues. V lost 0 bases to trimming and J lost 3 bases, with 4 bases between them.

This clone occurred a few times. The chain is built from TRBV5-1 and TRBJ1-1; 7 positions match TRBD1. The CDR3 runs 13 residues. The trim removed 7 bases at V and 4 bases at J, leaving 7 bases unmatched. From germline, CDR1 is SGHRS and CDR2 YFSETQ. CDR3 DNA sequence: TGCGCCAGCGGAACAGGGGAGGCCACTGAAGCTTTCTTT. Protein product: CASGTGEATEAFF.

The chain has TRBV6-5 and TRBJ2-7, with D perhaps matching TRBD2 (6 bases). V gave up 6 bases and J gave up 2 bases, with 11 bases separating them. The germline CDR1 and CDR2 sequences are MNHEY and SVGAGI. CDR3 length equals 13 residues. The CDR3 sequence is CASSSGLTYEQYF. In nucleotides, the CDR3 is TGTGCCAGCAGCTCCGGACTAACCTACGAGCAGTACTTC.

CDR3 loop: CSVRGVRVGAEQFF. CDR3 nucleotides: TGCAGCGTTCGGGGGGTCAGGGTAGGTGCGGAGCAGTTCTTC. The chain has TRBV29-1 and TRBJ2-1; 7 bases align to TRBD2. The V segment lost 5 bases and the J segment 10 bases; nucleotides outside the gene matches: 14. This CDR3 region has 14 residues. Germline CDR1 reads SQVTM; CDR2 reads ANQGSEA.

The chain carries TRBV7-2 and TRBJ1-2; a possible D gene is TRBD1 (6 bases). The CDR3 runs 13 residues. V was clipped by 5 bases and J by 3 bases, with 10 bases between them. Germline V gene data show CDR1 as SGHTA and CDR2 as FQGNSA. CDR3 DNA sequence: TGTGCCAGCAGCCTCTACAGGGACTATGGCTACACCTTC. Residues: CASSLYRDYGYTF.

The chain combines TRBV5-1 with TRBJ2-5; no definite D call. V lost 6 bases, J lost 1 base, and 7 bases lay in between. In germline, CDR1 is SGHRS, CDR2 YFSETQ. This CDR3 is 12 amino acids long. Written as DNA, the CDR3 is TGCGCCAGCACCATCTCCCAAGAGACCCAGTACTTC. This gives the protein CASTISQETQYF.

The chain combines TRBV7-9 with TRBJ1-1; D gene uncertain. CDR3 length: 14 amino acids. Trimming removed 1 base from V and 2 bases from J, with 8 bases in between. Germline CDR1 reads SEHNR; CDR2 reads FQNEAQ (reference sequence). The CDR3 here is CASSLGGDNTEAFF. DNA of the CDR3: TGTGCCAGCAGCTTAGGGGGAGACAACACTGAAGCTTTCTTT.

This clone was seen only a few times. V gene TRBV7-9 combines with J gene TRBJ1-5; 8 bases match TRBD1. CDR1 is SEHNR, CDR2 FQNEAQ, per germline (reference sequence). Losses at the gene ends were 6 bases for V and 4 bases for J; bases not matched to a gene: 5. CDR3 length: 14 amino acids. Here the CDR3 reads CASRGQGGNQPQHF. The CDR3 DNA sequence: TGTGCCAGCAGAGGACAGGGCGGTAATCAGCCCCAGCATTTT. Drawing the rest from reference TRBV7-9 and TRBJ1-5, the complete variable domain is DTGVSQNPRHKITKRGQNVTFRCDPISEHNRLYWYRQTLGQGPEFLTYFQNEAQLEKSRLLSDRFSAERPKGSFSTLEIQRTEQGDSAMYLCASRGQGGNQPQHFGDGTRLSIL.

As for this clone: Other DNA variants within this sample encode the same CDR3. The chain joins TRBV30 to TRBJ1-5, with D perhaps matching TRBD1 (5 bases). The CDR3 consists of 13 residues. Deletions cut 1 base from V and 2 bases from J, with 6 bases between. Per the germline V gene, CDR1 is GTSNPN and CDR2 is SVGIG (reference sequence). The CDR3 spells CAWSAGGNQPQHF. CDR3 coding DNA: TGTGCCTGGAGTGCGGGGGGCAATCAGCCCCAGCATTTT.

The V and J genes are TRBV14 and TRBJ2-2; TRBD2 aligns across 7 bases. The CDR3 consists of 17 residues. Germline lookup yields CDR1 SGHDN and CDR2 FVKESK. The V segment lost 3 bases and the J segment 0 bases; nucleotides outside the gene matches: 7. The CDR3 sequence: CASSHRQRDSNTGELFF. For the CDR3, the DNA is TGTGCCAGCAGCCACAGGCAGCGGGATTCGAACACCGGGGAGCTGTTTTTT.

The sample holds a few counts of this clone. The CDR3 loop is CASSPSSGGAKETQYF. The CDR3 DNA is TGTGCCAGCAGCCCTTCTAGCGGGGGGGCCAAAGAGACCCAGTACTTC. The rearrangement joins TRBV4-2 to TRBJ2-5, with 12 bases aligning to TRBD2. Trimming at V came to 4 bases and at J to 3 bases, leaving 6 bases not matched to a gene. The CDR3 is 16 residues long. CDR1 and CDR2 (germline): LGHNA, YNFKEQ.

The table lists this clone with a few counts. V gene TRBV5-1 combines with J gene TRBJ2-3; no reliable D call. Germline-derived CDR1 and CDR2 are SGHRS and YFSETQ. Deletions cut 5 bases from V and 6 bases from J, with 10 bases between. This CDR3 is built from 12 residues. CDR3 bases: TGCGCCAGCAGAAGTGGTGGGGATACGCAGTATTTT. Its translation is CASRSGGDTQYF.

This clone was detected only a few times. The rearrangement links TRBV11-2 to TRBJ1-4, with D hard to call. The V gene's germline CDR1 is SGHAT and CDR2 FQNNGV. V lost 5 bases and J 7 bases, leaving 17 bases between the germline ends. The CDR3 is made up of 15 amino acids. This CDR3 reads CASSALRGIGEKLFF. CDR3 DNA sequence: TGTGCCAGCAGCGCCCTGCGGGGTATCGGTGAAAAACTGTTTTTT.